Following are 4 T cell receptor beta chains from one sample sequenced in a study of shared clonotypes between healthy human individuals. Sequenced by immunoSEQ multiplex PCR; TCRdb stores in-frame clones only, minus some. Here the sample spans millions of clones, 85% to 95% being singletons. Sequencing was performed on naive CD4+ T cells sorted from blood. Sample subset: CD45RA+ positively selected. The receptors shown here come from a young man in good health.

The chain recombines TRBV2 with TRBJ2-1, with 7 bases identical to TRBD1. This CDR3 is 13 amino acids long. Germline V gene lookup returns CDR1 SNHLY and CDR2 FYNNEI. With 6 bases clipped from V and 6 bases from J, the junction kept 5 bases outside the gene matches. CDR3: CASRATGTNEQFF. The CDR3 nucleotides read TGTGCCAGCAGGGCGACAGGGACCAATGAGCAGTTCTTC.

The chain couples TRBV5-4 to TRBJ2-2, with D possibly being TRBD1 (6 bases). The CDR3 is made up of 16 amino acids. Germline loops: CDR1 SGHNT, CDR2 YYREEE (reference sequence). Trimming pared 0 bases from V and 0 bases from J, leaving 9 bases between. The CDR3 DNA reads TGTGCCAGCAGCTTGGAGGCAGGGGCGAACACCGGGGAGCTGTTTTTT. As protein: CASSLEAGANTGELFF. Based on the CDR3 plus reference TRBV5-4 and TRBJ2-2, the full variable domain is ETGVTQSPTHLIKTRGQQVTLRCSSQSGHNTVSWYQQALGQGPQFIFQYYREEENGRGNFPPRFSGLQFPNYSSELNVNALELDDSALYLCASSLEAGANTGELFFGEGSRLTVL.

The rearrangement links TRBV9 to TRBJ2-1; TRBD2 matches 7 bases. The germline CDR1 and CDR2 sequences are SGDLS and YYNGEE. V was clipped by 4 bases and J by 0 bases; unmatched bases: 4. The CDR3 spans 15 residues. CDR3 residues: CASSPGTTSYNEQFF. CDR3 in DNA: TGTGCCAGCAGCCCCGGGACTACCTCCTACAATGAGCAGTTCTTC. Supplemented by reference TRBV9 and TRBJ2-1, the full variable domain reads DSGVTQTPKHLITATGQRVTLRCSPRSGDLSVYWYQQSLDQGLQFLIQYYNGEERAKGNILERFSAQQFPDLHSELNLSSLELGDSALYFCASSPGTTSYNEQFFGPGTRLTVL.

The chain links TRBV4-2 to TRBJ1-1; the match to TRBD1 covers 10 bases. Unmatched junction bases numbered 8, after V lost 1 base and J lost 0 bases. Germline-derived CDR1 and CDR2 are LGHNA and YNFKEQ. The CDR3 runs 18 residues. CDR3 protein: CASSQVLGTGDMNTEAFF. CDR3 DNA: TGTGCCAGCAGCCAAGTATTGGGGACAGGGGACATGAACACTGAAGCTTTCTTT.